The 22 T cell receptor beta chains reported below all come from one sample, sequenced in a study of persistence of HIV-infected CD4 T cells. Sequencing used immunoSEQ version 4 in survey mode. Repertoires were generated with immunoSEQ multiplex PCR, while TCRdb's copy carries only in-frame clones and drops some. The table lists about 36,000 clones, about 83% of them singletons, with roughly 5.9% in the top ten. These TCRs' antigens remain unknown. The stimulus was an HIV-1 Gag 15-mer peptide pool, about 1 ug/peptide/mL. CD40L/CD69 double-negative CD45RO-high memory CD4+ T cells were collected. Sequencing used cultured CD4+ T cells from PBMCs, obtained from a patient who received antiretroviral therapy. The receptor set was obtained from an adult with HIV. The donor label of this sample is uncertain.

This chain connects TRBV3-1 (or the pseudogene TRBV3-2) to TRBJ1-5; TRBD1 might be the D (6 bases). CDR3 length equals 15 residues. From germline, CDR1 is LGHDT and CDR2 YNNKEL (reference sequence). Trimming cost V 1 base and J 2 bases, with 9 bases left between them. CDR3 in DNA: TGTGCCAGCAGCCAAGGGAGGGGGGGCAATCAGCCCCAGCATTTT. Translation: CASSQGRGGNQPQHF.

This sequence joins TRBV6-5 and TRBJ1-3; 8 nucleotides match TRBD1. Looked up from germline, CDR1 is MNHEY and CDR2 is SVGAGI. This CDR3 region has 14 residues. V shed 6 bases and J 0 bases; nucleotides not matched to a gene: 1. The CDR3 sequence is CASRGTGSGNTIYF. The CDR3 nucleotides are TGTGCCAGCAGGGGGACAGGCTCTGGAAACACCATATATTTT.

The chain is built from TRBV27 and TRBJ2-1, with a tentative D call TRBD2 (6 bases). Germline V gene data show CDR1 as MNHEY and CDR2 as SMNVEV (reference sequence). V dropped 8 bases and J dropped 0 bases, with 17 bases sitting between them. This CDR3 comprises 16 residues. This chain's CDR3 is CASQGWGLPSYNEQFF. CDR3 sequence (DNA): TGTGCCAGCCAGGGTTGGGGACTCCCCTCCTACAATGAGCAGTTCTTC.

V gene TRBV6-5 combines with J gene TRBJ1-3; maybe TRBD1 (6 bases). The CDR3 consists of 14 residues. The germline gives CDR1 MNHEY, CDR2 SVGAGI. V was trimmed by 4 bases and J by 3 bases, leaving 10 bases between them. The CDR3 sequence: CASSSGGLGNTIYF. CDR3 sequence (DNA): TGTGCCAGCAGTTCTGGGGGGCTTGGAAACACCATATATTTT.

This rearrangement joins TRBV21-1 to TRBJ2-7; TRBD2 was called by the table and not checked on the DNA. TRBV21-1 is a recognized pseudogene. CDR3 size: 15 residues. The DNA of the CDR3 is TGTGCCAGCAGCAGAGGCCGGTGGGGGGTTAACGAGCAGTACTTC. Its protein is CASSRGRWGVNEQYF.

The CDR3 region is CASTADPRSYNEQFF. The CDR3 DNA reads TGTGCCAGCACGGCGGACCCGAGGTCCTACAATGAGCAGTTCTTC. V and J are TRBV21-1 and TRBJ2-1. TRBV21-1 has pseudogene status. The CDR3 spans 15 residues.

This chain links TRBV28 with TRBJ1-4; D is undetermined. In germline, CDR1 is MDHEN, CDR2 SYDVKM. Trimming shortened V by 4 bases and J by 0 bases, and 9 bases separated the two germline ends. This CDR3 is built from 15 residues. The CDR3 protein is CASSSRITTNEKLFF. The CDR3 bases are TGTGCCAGCAGTTCCCGGATAACAACTAATGAAAAACTGTTTTTT.

The V call is TRBV14, the J call TRBJ2-7; D remains unclear. Trimming shortened V by 4 bases and J by 0 bases, and 10 bases separated the two germline ends. The CDR3 extends over 14 amino acids. Germline values: CDR1 SGHDN, CDR2 FVKESK. The CDR3 loop reads CASSLSGSSYEQYF. The CDR3 nucleotides are TGTGCCAGCAGCCTCTCTGGGTCCTCCTACGAGCAGTACTTC.

This rearrangement joins TRBV5-8 to TRBJ2-1; D might be TRBD2 (5 bases). The CDR3 consists of 16 residues. Trimming took 2 bases from V and 6 from J, leaving 18 bases between them. The germline gives CDR1 SGHTS, CDR2 YDEGEE. The chain's CDR3 is CASSFVASGRVNEQFF. DNA of the CDR3: TGTGCCAGCAGCTTTGTCGCTTCGGGAAGGGTCAATGAGCAGTTCTTC.

The chain combines TRBV29-1 with TRBJ2-1; D might be TRBD2 (5 bases). The V and J ends lost 1 base and 7 bases respectively, with 14 bases between them. The CDR3 sequence is 14 residues long. The germline gives CDR1 SQVTM, CDR2 ANQGSEA. The CDR3 DNA sequence: TGCAGCGTTGAAGCTTTGGCGGGTAGGAATGAGCAGTTCTTC. As protein: CSVEALAGRNEQFF.

The V and J genes are TRBV5-5 and TRBJ2-7; D uncertain. Trimming removed 0 bases from V and 0 bases from J, with 7 bases in between. The V gene's germline CDR1 is SGHKS and CDR2 YYEKEE (reference sequence). The CDR3 covers 14 residues. The CDR3: CASSLVVSSYEQYF. CDR3 DNA sequence: TGTGCCAGCAGCTTGGTGGTGAGCTCCTACGAGCAGTACTTC.

This rearrangement joins TRBV19 to TRBJ1-1; 12 bases fit TRBD1. The CDR3 extends over 17 amino acids. The germline V gene encodes CDR1 LNHDA and CDR2 SQIVND (reference sequence). V gave up 6 bases and J gave up 3 bases; unmatched junction bases: 11. For the CDR3, the DNA is TGTGCCAGTAGCGAGTCCCGGGACAGGGGGCAGGACACTGAAGCTTTCTTT. As protein: CASSESRDRGQDTEAFF.

This chain uses TRBV5-4 with TRBJ2-7; 10 bases map to TRBD1. CDR3 size: 15 residues. V lost 4 bases to trimming and J lost 5 bases; unmatched junction nucleotides: 9. The V gene's germline CDR1 is SGHNT and CDR2 YYREEE (reference sequence). Here the CDR3 reads CASSLQGQGTHEQYF. Written as DNA, the CDR3 is TGTGCCAGCAGCCTCCAGGGACAGGGGACCCACGAGCAGTACTTC.

J is TRBJ1-1 and V is TRBV5-4, with 7 positions matching TRBD1. V dropped 4 bases and J dropped 3; count of bases not matched to a gene: 9. Germline CDR1 and CDR2: SGHNT and YYREEE (reference sequence). This CDR3 comprises 15 residues. DNA for the CDR3: TGTGCCAGCAGCCTCCCCCGGAGGGGGCACACTGAAGCTTTCTTT. Translated, it gives CASSLPRRGHTEAFF.

This rearrangement joins TRBV12-3 or TRBV12-4 to TRBJ2-7, with D hard to call. The CDR3 is 12 residues long. V gave up 5 bases and J gave up 0 bases, with 5 bases separating them. CDR3 protein: CASSGYSYEQYF. CDR3 sequence (DNA): TGTGCCAGCAGTGGATACTCCTACGAGCAGTACTTC.

V usage is TRBV5-1 and J usage is TRBJ1-1; perhaps TRBD1 as D (5 bases). CDR3 length: 14 amino acids. Germline V gene sequence: CDR1 SGHRS, CDR2 YFSETQ. V was trimmed by 3 bases and J by 1 base, leaving 10 bases between them. Here the CDR3 DNA reads TGCGCCAGCAGCTGGGACGGATCGAACACTGAAGCTTTCTTT. Its translation is CASSWDGSNTEAFF.

The chain has TRBV5-1 and TRBJ2-3, with TRBD1 matching 9 bases. From germline, CDR1 is SGHRS and CDR2 YFSETQ. The CDR3 spans 15 residues. J gave up 4 bases and V 4 bases, and 7 bases lay outside the gene matches. The CDR3 spells CASSLGQGPSDTQYF. The CDR3 bases are TGCGCCAGCAGCCTGGGACAGGGTCCCTCAGATACGCAGTATTTT.

CDR3 sequence: CASSLQGGTDTQYF. CDR3 DNA sequence: TGCGCCAGCAGCTTGCAGGGGGGGACAGATACGCAGTATTTT. The chain links TRBV5-1 to TRBJ2-3; TRBD1 or TRBD2 may be the D gene (7 bases each). Germline CDR1 and CDR2: SGHRS and YFSETQ. V was clipped by 1 base and J by 3 bases, with 9 bases between them. The CDR3 runs to 14 residues.

The rearrangement uses TRBV21-1 and TRBJ2-4; the table assigns TRBD2, which was not confirmed against the DNA. TRBV21-1 is a known pseudogene. The CDR3 length is 17 residues. In DNA, the CDR3 is TGTGCCAGCAGCAAAGAGACTAGCGGGGTAGCCAAAAACATTCAGTACTTC. Translation gives CASSKETSGVAKNIQYF.

The chain is built from TRBV5-1 and TRBJ1-2; no definite D call. V lost 0 bases and J lost 3, with 6 bases in between. The CDR3 spans 13 residues. Germline CDR1 and CDR2: SGHRS and YFSETQ. As DNA, the CDR3 is TGCGCCAGCAGCTTGGCTGGAGACTATGGCTACACCTTC. Its protein product is CASSLAGDYGYTF.

This clone showed up just once. The chain uses TRBV3-1 (or the pseudogene TRBV3-2) and TRBJ2-2; 9 positions agree with TRBD2. The CDR3 spans 15 residues. Trimming removed 1 base from V and 7 bases from J; junction bases left unmatched: 4. The germline V gene encodes CDR1 LGHDT and CDR2 YNNKEL (reference sequence). The CDR3 nucleotides are TGTGCCAGCAGCCAAGCCGGGACTAGCTTCGGGGAGCTGTTTTTT. This codes for CASSQAGTSFGELFF.

The gene calls are TRBV25-1 and TRBJ2-1, with 9 bases aligning to TRBD1. This CDR3 is 11 amino acids long. Looked up from germline, CDR1 is MGHDK and CDR2 is SYGVNS. The V and J ends lost 6 bases and 12 bases, in that order; junction bases with no gene match: 3. The CDR3 DNA reads TGTGCCAGCAGGAGGGACAGGGCGCAGTTCTTC. Translated, it gives CASRRDRAQFF.